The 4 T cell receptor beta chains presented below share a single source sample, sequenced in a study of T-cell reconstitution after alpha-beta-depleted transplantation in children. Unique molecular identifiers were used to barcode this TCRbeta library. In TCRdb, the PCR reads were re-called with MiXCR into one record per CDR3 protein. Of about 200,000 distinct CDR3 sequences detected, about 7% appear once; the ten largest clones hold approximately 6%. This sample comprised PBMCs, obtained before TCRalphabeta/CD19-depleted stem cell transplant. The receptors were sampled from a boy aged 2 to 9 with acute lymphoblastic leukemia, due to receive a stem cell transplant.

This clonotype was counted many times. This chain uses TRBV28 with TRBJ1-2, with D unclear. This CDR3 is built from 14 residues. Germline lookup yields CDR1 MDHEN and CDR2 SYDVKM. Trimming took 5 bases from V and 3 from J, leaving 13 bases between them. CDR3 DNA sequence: TGTGCCAGCAGTCCTACCCCGAGGGACTATGGCTACACCTTC. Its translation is CASSPTPRDYGYTF.

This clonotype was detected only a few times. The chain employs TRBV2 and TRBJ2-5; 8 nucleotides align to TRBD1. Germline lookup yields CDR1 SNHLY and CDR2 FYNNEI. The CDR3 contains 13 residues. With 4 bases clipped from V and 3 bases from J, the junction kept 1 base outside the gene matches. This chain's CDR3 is CASSGTGKETQYF. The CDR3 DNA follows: TGTGCCAGCAGTGGGACAGGGAAAGAGACCCAGTACTTC.

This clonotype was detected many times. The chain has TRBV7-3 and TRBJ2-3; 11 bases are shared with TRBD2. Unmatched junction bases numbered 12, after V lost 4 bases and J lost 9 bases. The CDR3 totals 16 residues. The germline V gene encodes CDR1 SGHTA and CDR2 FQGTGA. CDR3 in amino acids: CASSYALAGGPRTQYF. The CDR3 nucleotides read TGTGCCAGCAGCTATGCCCTAGCGGGGGGCCCCCGGACGCAGTATTTT. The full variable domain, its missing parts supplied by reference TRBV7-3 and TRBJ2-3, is GAGVSQTPSNKVTEKGKYVELRCDPISGHTALYWYRQSLGQGPEFLIYFQGTGAADDSGLPNDRFFAVRPEGSVSTLKIQRTERGDSAVYLCASSYALAGGPRTQYFGPGTRLTVL.

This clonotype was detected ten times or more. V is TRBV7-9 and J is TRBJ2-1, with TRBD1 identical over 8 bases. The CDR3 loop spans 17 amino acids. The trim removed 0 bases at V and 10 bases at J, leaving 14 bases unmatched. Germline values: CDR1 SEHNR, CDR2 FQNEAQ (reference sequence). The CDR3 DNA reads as TGTGCCAGCAGCTTAGCGGCAGGGACAGGCCCTTTGAGGGAGCAGTTCTTC. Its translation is CASSLAAGTGPLREQFF.